This T cell receptor beta chain emerged from a study of CD8 T cells in Susac syndrome. Study-wide findings and caveats: Susac CD8+ clonal expansion peaked in TEMRA cells and active patients.

A remark on this clonotype: Antigen specificity is unknown.

RNA was extracted with the RNeasy kit, and a quantity of 0.5 to 1 ug was reverse transcribed using random hexamers. TCR beta CDR3 was amplified by immunoSEQ covering 54 Vbeta and 13 Jbeta. TCRdb used MiXCR to reprocess the immunoSEQ multiplex PCR reads, holding one entry per CDR3 protein. The sample holds roughly 86,000 distinct CDR3 sequences, about 96% seen once. Trimming took off 2 bases at V and 8 bases at J, with 9 bases between the two ends. Germline-derived CDR1 and CDR2 are LNHNV and YYDKDF (reference sequence). This CDR3 region has 12 residues. The chain uses TRBV15 and TRBJ1-2; no firm D call. This TCR was recovered from a human donor with Susac syndrome. Sequences were obtained from CD8+ T cells from PBMCs. CDR3 DNA: TGTGCCACCAGCAGACTCTTGGAAGGCTACACCTTC. The encoded protein is CATSRLLEGYTF.